A selection of T cell receptor beta chains follows, all from one sample in a study of beta chain features in type 1 diabetes. Produced via immunoSEQ multiplex PCR; TCRdb's table is partial and in-frame only. The sample has more than 300,000 clones, roughly 12% seen once; the top ten hold 0.017%. Sequenced sample: naive CD4+ T cells from blood. The receptor source for this set is a man aged 18 to 35 in good health. The CDR3 runs from the conserved cysteine through the conserved F or W. Each record gives: V gene, CDR3 protein.

TRBV28 | CASKLAGPRTDTQYF
TRBV29-1 | CSVEGISGQGPYEQYF
TRBV7-2 | CASSITGLTNEKLFF
TRBV14 | CASSQTLAGAGELFF
TRBV18 | CASSPDLYPEYF
TRBV4-1 | CASSQGVTGGGNQPQHF
TRBV18 | CASSPQGALYNEQFF
TRBV30 | CAWSGNRANQPQHF
TRBV30 | CAWTPLTGGGYTF
TRBV14 | CASSQADRNTEAFF
TRBV28 | CASTWDSNYEQYF
TRBV20-1 | CSARDGLLAFF
TRBV7-2 | CASSPGLAGVAGELFF
TRBV7-9 | CASSSHRDRGTGELFF
TRBV19 | CASRGTSGSRHIQYF
TRBV9 | CASSASGTGDSNEQFF
TRBV7-2 | CASSRPGYEQYF
TRBV6-6 | CASTEWQGAGQPQHF
TRBV2 | CASSGLAGAENIQYF
TRBV25-1 | CASSRTGRTAEQYF
TRBV10-3 | CATYLETVPFGEQYF
TRBV7-2 | CASSLAASGGPEFF
TRBV28 | CASTQTYTEAFF
TRBV4-1 | CASSQGQGAETQYF
TRBV29-1 | CSVEISGGAFEQFF
TRBV5-6 | CASSLVLWQAQSYEQYF
TRBV7-2 | CASSQRRSSRNTEAFF
TRBV7-9 | CASSLMGGNSYEQYF
TRBV6-5 | CASSYRSTGTDTQYF
TRBV6-5 | CASSHLTSPYYEQYF
TRBV5-1 | CASSPDRAGNTIYF
TRBV28 | CASSPIGLAGGYEQYF
TRBV7-9 | CASSSFLTGTRTEAFF
TRBV27 | CASSPQDRGGGYTF
TRBV5-1 | CASSLPGQGTTGELFF
TRBV6-7 | CASRIQGAIPETQYF
TRBV7-2 | CASSSPNEQFF
TRBV7-9 | CAGQQGSGSGANVLTF
TRBV28 | CASSLSGTGDLETQYF
TRBV2 | CASSEWTDNYGYTF
TRBV7-9 | CASSQEFAATQYF
TRBV27 | CASSTSYEQYF
TRBV7-2 | CASSSGWRERPHYF
TRBV25-1 | CASSERTTGTQYF
TRBV18 | CASSPPGQEVYGYTF
TRBV10-3 | CAILAGGGDEQFF
TRBV6-5 | CASSYGQIVPYEQYF
TRBV18 | CASSRQTNEKLFF
TRBV29-1 | CSGAQARDEQYF
TRBV4-1 | CASSQVGQASYTF
TRBV30 | CAWSRGGQVYYEQYF
TRBV5-4 | CASNRRGRYNEQFF
TRBV7-2 | CASSRQTENTEAFF
TRBV5-8 | CASSLESGQGFGGYTF
TRBV5-1 | CASSLKGQPSYGYTF
TRBV7-2 | CASSLGGNTGVGEQFF